The sample holds a few counts of the clone carrying this T cell receptor (beta chain). The sample belongs to a study of control samples from healthy donors and cancer patients. Trimming pared 9 bases from V and 10 bases from J, leaving 22 bases between. CDR3 size: 15 residues. Germline V gives CDR1 MRHNA, CDR2 SNTAGT. Repertoires were generated with immunoSEQ multiplex PCR, while TCRdb's copy carries only in-frame clones and drops some. The sample shows around 130,000 clones, 70% to 90% of them seen only once. The receptor was isolated from a man aged 50-60 years in good health. The chain combines TRBV6-4 with TRBJ1-6; D gene uncertain. Input material: blood. CDR3 in amino acids: CASSLEGTLGSPLHF. CDR3 DNA sequence: TGTGCCAGTTCTCTCGAGGGTACTCTGGGGTCACCCCTCCACTTT.